The clone carrying this TCR beta chain was counted only a few times. MiXCR, applied by TCRdb to the RT-PCR reads, yields one record per CDR3 protein. The table records about 200,000 distinct CDR3 sequences, around 41% of them present only once. The V segment lost 5 bases and the J segment 3 bases; nucleotides outside the gene matches: 12. The CDR3 totals 17 residues. The record originates from a study of patients and donors after allogeneic stem cell transplantation. The receptor was derived from a human donor who was either an allogeneic HSCT recipient or a stem cell or donor lymphocyte infusion donor (not recorded which). It is not recorded whose cells these are; they may come from a transplant donor. V is TRBV12-3 or TRBV12-4 and J is TRBJ1-1, with 10 bases matching TRBD1. What was sequenced was blood, either unsorted or a sorted T cell fraction (not recorded which). CDR3 bases: TGTGCCAGCAGTACCCTGGGACAGGGGATGGGGGACACTGAAGCTTTCTTT. Its protein product is CASSTLGQGMGDTEAFF.